This TCR beta chain was obtained from a study of OX40 agonist ivuxolimab in advanced cancers. On the study more broadly: A male proportion of 70% to 90% was recorded, with mean age approximately 56 years and range about 23 to 90.

Profiled with immunoSEQ multiplex PCR; TCRdb holds only in-frame clones, not every one. The sample records about 65,000 clones, roughly 84% being singletons. There are 13 residues in the CDR3. V dropped 8 bases and J dropped 3; count of bases not matched to a gene: 7. Germline CDR1 and CDR2: WSHSY and SAAADI. The TCR originated in an adult with an advanced solid tumor such as melanoma, head and neck, liver or kidney cancer. The specimen was CD4+ or CD8+ T cells sorted from blood, collected in a trial of the OX40 agonist ivuxolimab. The V gene is TRBV10-2, the J gene TRBJ2-7, with 7 bases aligning to TRBD2. CDR3 amino acids: CASRKGRGYEQYF. In DNA form, the CDR3 reads TGCGCCAGCCGGAAGGGGAGGGGCTACGAGCAGTACTTC.